This is a list of T cell receptor beta chains from one sample in a study of blood T cells in healthy people across ages. TCRdb redid the calling of the 5' RACE reads with MiXCR, one entry per CDR3 protein. The data contain roughly 800,000 distinct CDR3 sequences, around 25% of them singletons. This sample also belongs to another study, concerning T cells of mothers and their children.

The sample was blood. These receptor sequences come from a boy younger than 18 in good health. CDR3s leave out the opening cysteine and the closing phenylalanine or tryptophan.

>TRBV29-1|TRBJ1-4
SVEIGSDEKLL
>TRBV11-2|TRBJ2-7
ASSFLQGDVGEQY
>TRBV5-1|TRBJ2-4
ASSLRGQGQGADIQY
>TRBV11-1|-
ASSSGTSDWNEQF
>TRBV4-1|TRBJ2-7
ASSQESGAGYEQY
>TRBV10-2|TRBJ1-2
ASATAGLVYGYT
>TRBV5-5|TRBJ2-5
ASSFPGRAPQETQY
>TRBV10-3|TRBJ2-3
AISEVGGDTDTQY
>TRBV7-9|TRBJ2-7
ASSLGTGHGEQY
>TRBV27|TRBJ1-5
ASSLSWRQPQH
>TRBV4-1|TRBJ1-2
ASSQDVQEGSYGYT
>TRBV12-3/TRBV12-4|TRBJ1-2
ASNLAGYGYT
>TRBV7-3|TRBJ2-7
ASSSTSGRGEQY
>TRBV28|TRBJ2-5
ASSFLAFQETQY
>TRBV28|TRBJ2-5
ASSTGLAGGQETQY
>TRBV10-3|TRBJ2-7
AISDLDEQY
>TRBV14|TRBJ2-1
ASSQRQGGAGEQF
>TRBV6-5|TRBJ1-1
ASSYSAKNTEAF
>TRBV6-2/TRBV6-3|TRBJ2-1
ASRKDGGETNEQF
>TRBV29-1|TRBJ1-2
SVEAHYGYT
>TRBV6-5|TRBJ2-7
ASSYSAGVEQY
>TRBV4-3|TRBJ2-1
ASSQEGSGGAFSYNEQF
>TRBV20-1|TRBJ1-5
SAGQGGISNQPQH
>TRBV6-6|TRBJ2-2
ASSYPNAGELF
>TRBV12-3/TRBV12-4|TRBJ1-1
ASTPQETGKNTEAF
>TRBV7-9|TRBJ1-1
ASSLGFGQGTEAF
>TRBV5-1|TRBJ1-1
ASSFEGAVNTEAF
>TRBV2|TRBJ1-1
ASSSWAANTEAF
>TRBV5-5|TRBJ1-1
ASSLEHNTEAF
>TRBV30|TRBJ2-7
AWTSGAYEQY
>TRBV5-6|TRBJ2-7
ASSLDDGSYEQY
>TRBV29-1|TRBJ2-2
SVLYPDTGELF
>TRBV28|TRBJ2-5
ASRHYKQGSQETQY
>TRBV3-1|TRBJ2-3
ASSQATDHYIISDTQY
>TRBV25-1|TRBJ2-6
ASSETEVLT
>TRBV20-1|TRBJ1-4
SALDGATNEKLF
>TRBV11-2|TRBJ1-2
ASSLEMTRAKGYT
>TRBV20-1|TRBJ2-4
SASDSVWGNIQY
>TRBV20-1|TRBJ1-2
SAAGQGSANYGYT
>TRBV19|TRBJ2-7
ASSMRRYYEQY
>TRBV29-1|TRBJ2-7
SGMEGNEQY
>TRBV20-1|TRBJ1-1
SARMGGTF
>TRBV7-6|TRBJ2-1
ASSLAPWLAGDSEDNEQF
>TRBV24-1|TRBJ1-5
ATSDSGTGRQPQH
>TRBV6-6|TRBJ2-6
ASTIWPITGVGANVLT
>TRBV5-1|TRBJ1-2
ASSLGGERGNYGYT
>TRBV6-5|TRBJ2-7
ASRADTSGLPYEQY
>TRBV4-1|TRBJ1-4
ASSLRQTGGGNEKLF
>TRBV10-3|-
AIGTGLSEQY
>TRBV29-1|TRBJ2-1
SVSKPAANYNEQF
>TRBV20-1|TRBJ2-5
SARPPGETQY
>TRBV5-1|TRBJ2-1
ASSGELEGYNEQF